This T cell receptor (beta chain) was sequenced for a study of CD8 T cells in Susac syndrome (dated by TCRdb to about 2019). At the level of the whole study: Among the sequenced Susac syndrome patients, 5 or 6 had clinically active disease and about eight were in clinical remission. At blood withdrawal, Susac syndrome patients were either therapy-naive, taking corticosteroids (in some cases with IVIg as well), or taking IVIg alone. Whether CD8+ T cell activation and differentiation in Susac syndrome was antigen driven was tested using repertoire sequencing. Clonality of the CD8+ T cell repertoire was compared between 11 to 12 healthy donors, roughly 14 Susac syndrome patients and 15 multiple sclerosis patients. Overall study results and their limits: The study acknowledged that relatively few individuals were included in the TCR sequencing and HLA analysis. Clonal expansion was seen in Susac syndrome CD8+ repertoires, peaking in CD8+ TEMRA cells and being greater in clinically active patients than in remitting ones. Looking at Susac-specific public clones, the researchers identified approximately 15 in the total CD8+ repertoire and roughly five in the CD8+ TEMRA repertoire.

Note on this clonotype: Its antigen has not been determined. No qualities accompany the bases; no much larger clone lies one base away.

The germline V gene (reference sequence) sets CDR1 to SEHNR and CDR2 to FQNEAQ. There are 14 amino acids in the CDR3, from cysteine to phenylalanine inclusive. Only the CDR3 DNA stays, 42 bases, in frame from base 1. V loses 1 base, J loses 4 bases, and the germline ends lie 10 bases apart. RNA was extracted with the RNeasy kit and roughly 0.45 to 1 ug was reverse transcribed using random hexamers. The immunoSEQ multiplex PCR assay, which covers 54 Vbeta and 13 Jbeta segments, was used to amplify TCR beta CDR3 regions. Bias from PCR amplification was corrected by using a synthetic template baseline for primer optimization and for computational correction. The authors processed their data as follows. Reads were annotated to V, D and J genes according to IMGT and were analyzed with immunoSEQ Analyzer, with only productive sequences retained. To calculate clonality, Shannon entropy was normalized by log2 of the number of productive unique sequences and then subtracted from one. For each patient and control, public and private clones were evaluated within the 100 most prevalent clones. Susac-specific clones were defined as absent from healthy and MS cohorts, 850 to 1,300 published viral clones and other ImmuneACCESS disease sequences. Using fastp at Q25 and MiXCR, TCRdb reprocessed the public reads and kept productive beta chains. Rows are unified per CDR3 protein, each entry keeping the most common DNA and genes. TCRdb's processing, not the authors', yielded these V and J calls. For this sample the table gives around 80,000 distinct CDR3 sequences, of which approximately 94% were detected only once. The top ten clones comprise about 0.5% of the sample.

Peripheral blood CD8+ and CD4+ T cells from healthy donors, Susac syndrome patients and multiple sclerosis patients were profiled by high-throughput TCR beta sequencing. The Susac syndrome patients fulfilled recently defined diagnostic criteria for either definite or probable disease. Bulk CD8+ and CD4+ T cells were purified by magnetic negative isolation, whereas CD8+ TEMRA cells were enriched by FACS. Blood was drawn into EDTA tubes, processed within 24 hours, and PBMCs were isolated by density gradient centrifugation. PBMCs intended for TCR sequencing were cryopreserved in liquid nitrogen and thawed later in a water bath at 37 degrees C. The sorted or isolated CD4+, CD8+ and CD8+ TEMRA cells reached a purity of at least 90%.

The sample taken for sequencing was CD8+ T cells from PBMCs. The sequence links TRBV7-9 to TRBJ1-2, with the D gene uncertain. The TCR sequence derives from a human donor with Susac syndrome. For the CDR3, the sequence is CASSLVLPTYGYTF. The nucleotide sequence is TGTGCCAGCAGCTTAGTTCTCCCTACCTATGGCTACACCTTC. Full variable domain (CDR3 extended with the reference TRBV7-9 and TRBJ1-2 proteins): DTGVSQNPRHKITKRGQNVTFRCDPISEHNRLYWYRQTLGQGPEFLTYFQNEAQLEKSRLLSDRFSAERPKGSFSTLEIQRTEQGDSAMYLCASSLVLPTYGYTFGSGTRLTVV.